The entry below describes one TCR beta chain. As yet, its antigen is unknown. The data are from a study of shared clonotypes between healthy human individuals. Clones were read by immunoSEQ multiplex PCR, and TCRdb kept only the in-frame ones, dropping some. The table shows 300,000 to 350,000 clones, with around 79% occurring only once. The CDR3 contains 18 residues. CDR1 is MNHEY and CDR2 is SMNVEV in the germline V gene (reference sequence). The V end was cut by 3 bases, the J end by 7 bases, with 28 bases between. Whole-study findings and limits: A reduction in generation probabilities was seen for non-shared clonotypes relative to those shared by all four donors.

The sample taken for sequencing was memory CD4+ T cells sorted from blood. Subset: CD45RA-negative fraction. This TCR was recovered from a man younger than 45 in good health. This rearrangement joins TRBV27 to TRBJ2-7; a weak D match, TRBD1 (6 bases). DNA for the CDR3: TGTGCCAGCAGTTTGGGGGCCGTTCAGCGTGCCAAATTTAGGGAGCAGTACTTC. Translation gives CASSLGAVQRAKFREQYF.